This T cell receptor (beta chain) was recorded in a study of graft-versus-host responses after intestinal transplantation. Turning to the study itself: Among the recipients, transplants were multivisceral, liver-intestinal, or isolated intestinal. Anti-thymocyte globulin induction, then tacrolimus and steroids for about three years, went to all recipients. Study-wide findings and caveats: GvH clones were found in recipient marrow; some appeared first in ileum or blood. Early post-transplant falls in HvG clones accompanied the peak levels of circulating GvH clones.

On this clone: Antigen unknown.

With V trimmed by 3 bases and J by 5 bases, 7 bases remained unmatched. This CDR3 contains 14 residues. Per the germline V gene, CDR1 is SGHNT and CDR2 is YYREEE (reference sequence). This table comes from immunoSEQ multiplex PCR, and its TCRdb copy is limited to in-frame clones, with some not included. The repertoire holds some 77,000 clones, with roughly 90% as singletons. The origin of this receptor is a human patient who received an intestinal transplant, so some T cells may come from the graft donor. This sample comprised PBMCs, obtained 98 days after intestinal transplantation. The chain links TRBV5-4 to TRBJ1-1; 7 bases fit TRBD1. CDR3 loop: CASSSPGRGTEAFF. The CDR3 DNA sequence: TGTGCCAGCAGCTCCCCGGGCAGGGGGACTGAAGCTTTCTTT.